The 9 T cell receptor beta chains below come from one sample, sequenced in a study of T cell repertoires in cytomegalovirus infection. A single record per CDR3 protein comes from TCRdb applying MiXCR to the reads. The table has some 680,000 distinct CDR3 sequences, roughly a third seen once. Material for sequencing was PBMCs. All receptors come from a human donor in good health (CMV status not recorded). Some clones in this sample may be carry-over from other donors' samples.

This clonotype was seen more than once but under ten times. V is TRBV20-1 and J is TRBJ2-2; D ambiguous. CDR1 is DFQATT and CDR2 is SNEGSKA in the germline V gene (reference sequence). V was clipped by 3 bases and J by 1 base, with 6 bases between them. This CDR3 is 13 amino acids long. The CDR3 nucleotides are TGCAGTGCTAGTCACAGGAACACCGGGGAGCTGTTTTTT. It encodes CSASHRNTGELFF.

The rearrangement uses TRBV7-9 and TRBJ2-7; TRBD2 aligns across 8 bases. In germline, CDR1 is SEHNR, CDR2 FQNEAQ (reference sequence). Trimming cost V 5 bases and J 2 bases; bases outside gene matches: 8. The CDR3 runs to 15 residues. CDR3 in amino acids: CASSPRGGGTYEQYF. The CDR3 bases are TGTGCCAGCAGCCCTCGGGGGGGCGGAACCTACGAGCAGTACTTC.

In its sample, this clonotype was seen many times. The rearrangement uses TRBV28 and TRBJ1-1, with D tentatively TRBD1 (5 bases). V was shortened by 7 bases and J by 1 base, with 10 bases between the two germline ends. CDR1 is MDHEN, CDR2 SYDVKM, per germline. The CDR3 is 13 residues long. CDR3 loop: CASTIDRNTEAFF. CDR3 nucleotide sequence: TGTGCCAGCACAATCGACAGGAACACTGAAGCTTTCTTT. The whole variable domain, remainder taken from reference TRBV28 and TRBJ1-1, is DVKVTQSSRYLVKRTGEKVFLECVQDMDHENMFWYRQDPGLGLRLIYFSYDVKMKEKGDIPEGYSVSREKKERFSLILESASTNQTSMYLCASTIDRNTEAFFGQGTRLTVV.

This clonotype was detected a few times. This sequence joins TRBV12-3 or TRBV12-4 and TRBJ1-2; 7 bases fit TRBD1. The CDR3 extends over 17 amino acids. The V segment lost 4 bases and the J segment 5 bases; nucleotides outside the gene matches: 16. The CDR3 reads CASSSPRQGLPTYGYTF. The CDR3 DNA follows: TGTGCCAGCAGTTCCCCAAGACAGGGTTTGCCTACATATGGCTACACCTTC.

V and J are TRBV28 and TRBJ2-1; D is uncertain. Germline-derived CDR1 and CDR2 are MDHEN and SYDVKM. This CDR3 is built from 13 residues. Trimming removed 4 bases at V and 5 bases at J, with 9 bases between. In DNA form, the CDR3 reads TGTGCCAGCAGTTCGAATTTACACAATGAGCAGTTCTTC. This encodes CASSSNLHNEQFF. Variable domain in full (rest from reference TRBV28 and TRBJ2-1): DVKVTQSSRYLVKRTGEKVFLECVQDMDHENMFWYRQDPGLGLRLIYFSYDVKMKEKGDIPEGYSVSREKKERFSLILESASTNQTSMYLCASSSNLHNEQFFGPGTRLTVL.

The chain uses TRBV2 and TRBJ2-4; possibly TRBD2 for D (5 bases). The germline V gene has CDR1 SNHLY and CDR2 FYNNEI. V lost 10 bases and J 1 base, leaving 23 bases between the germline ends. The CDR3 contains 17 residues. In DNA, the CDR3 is TGTGCCATTTCGCTCGGGGTCTGGGCGGCGGCCAAAAACATTCAGTACTTC. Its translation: CAISLGVWAAAKNIQYF.

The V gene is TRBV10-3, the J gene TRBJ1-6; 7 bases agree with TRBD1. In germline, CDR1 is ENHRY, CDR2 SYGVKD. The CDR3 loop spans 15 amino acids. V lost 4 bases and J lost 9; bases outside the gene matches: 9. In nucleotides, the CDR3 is TGTGCCATCAGTGGGCCCAGACAGGGAGGTTCACCCCTCCACTTT. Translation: CAISGPRQGGSPLHF.

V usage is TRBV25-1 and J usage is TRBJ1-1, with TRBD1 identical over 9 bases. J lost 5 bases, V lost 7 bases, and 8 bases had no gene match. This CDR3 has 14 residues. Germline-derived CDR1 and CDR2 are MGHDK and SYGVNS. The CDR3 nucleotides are TGTGCCAGCAAGGGACAGGGACGGAGAACTGAAGCTTTCTTT. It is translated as CASKGQGRRTEAFF.

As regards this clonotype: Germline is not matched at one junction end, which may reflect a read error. CDR3: CVSSHTENTEAFF. As DNA, the CDR3 is TGTGTCAGCAGCCACACAGAGAACACTGAAGCTTTCTTT. The V gene is TRBV11-3, the J gene TRBJ1-1; D gene uncertain. CDR1 is SGHNT and CDR2 is YENEEA in the germline V gene. This CDR3 has 13 residues.